The TCR beta chain under discussion was sequenced for a study of CD8 T cells in ankylosing spondylitis (dated by TCRdb to between 2016 and 2019). Study-level background: The study set out to find disease-linked TCR variants by profiling T cell receptor beta repertoires in ankylosing spondylitis patients and healthy donors. Peripheral blood samples were taken, and synovial fluid was additionally collected from ankylosing spondylitis patients. The whole study cohort included 108 healthy donors and 20 to 30 ankylosing spondylitis patients.

General findings and caveats noted by the study authors: Blood from ankylosing spondylitis patients appeared to be characterized by a TCR beta motif made up of seven or eight highly homologous amino acid variants. Some TCR beta motif variants had previously been reported in synovial fluid and blood of reactive arthritis patients, which suggested common disease-initiation mechanisms. A CD8+ phenotype was shown by the disease-linked clones, which were found at relatively low frequencies in peripheral blood. The disease-linked clones were reported to be significantly enriched in matched synovial fluid samples from ankylosing spondylitis patients.

As regards this clonotype: Its target antigen remains unknown. No much larger clone is present one base from it, and per-base qualities are unavailable.

V is reduced by 3 bases and J by 5 bases, leaving a spacing of 16 bases between them. The CDR3 runs 15 residues from the cysteine to the phenylalanine. The CDR3 DNA has 45 bases and is translated from base 1. The germline V gene encodes CDR1 MGHRA and CDR2 YSYEKL. Sequenced on an Illumina HiSeq 2500. TCR beta libraries were prepared by quantitative 5'-RACE with molecular barcodes. The original methods were these. A new computational method, built on a probabilistic model of VDJ rearrangement, was used to identify disease-linked TCR variants. The public reads were reprocessed in TCRdb via fastp at Q25 and MiXCR, keeping in-frame beta chains. When rows share a CDR3 protein, they turn into one entry using the most common DNA and genes. None of the V and J calls come from the authors' own analysis; TCRdb made them. The sample table contains 250,000 or so distinct CDR3 sequences; only one count was recorded for 18% of them. Approximately 33% of the sample goes to the ten largest clones.

The clonotype comes from a male donor with ankylosing spondylitis or in good health (not recorded which). The sequence is built from TRBV4-1 and TRBJ1-1; TRBD1 is a possible D gene, resting on 5 matching bases. Sequenced sample: blood, either unsorted or a sorted T cell fraction (not recorded which). Here the CDR3 is given as CASSQKTAHGTEAFF. The base sequence is TGCGCCAGCAGCCAGAAGACAGCCCATGGAACTGAAGCTTTCTTT.